These 30 T cell receptor beta chains were all obtained from the same sample, sequenced in a study of cytomegalovirus exposure and HLA in healthy donors. It was with 60 Vbeta and 13 Jbeta primers that the PCR ran. This table comes from immunoSEQ multiplex PCR, and its TCRdb copy is limited to in-frame clones, with some not included. The sample lists about 200,000 clones, approximately 80% seen once, with about 0.23% in the top ten. Sequencing was performed on PBMCs. The receptors originated from a girl aged 2-15 years in good health and CMV-seronegative.

This clone was seen more than once but under ten times. The chain uses TRBV5-4 and TRBJ1-1; weak D call: TRBD1 (6 bases). The V and J ends lost 4 bases and 0 bases respectively, with 16 bases between them. The CDR3 covers 16 residues. In germline, CDR1 is SGHNT, CDR2 YYREEE (reference sequence). The chain's CDR3 is CASSPPWGGLNTEAFF. CDR3 nucleotides: TGTGCCAGCAGCCCGCCTTGGGGGGGGCTGAACACTGAAGCTTTCTTT.

The chain has TRBV27 and TRBJ1-2, with D possibly being TRBD1 (5 bases). V lost 6 bases and J lost 4, with 15 bases in between. The CDR3 spans 14 residues. Per germline, CDR1 MNHEY and CDR2 SMNVEV (reference sequence). The CDR3: CASSQLGGVYGYTF. DNA of the CDR3: TGTGCCAGCAGCCAACTGGGGGGGGTCTATGGCTACACCTTC.

In this sample, this clone turned up a few times. The chain links TRBV27 to TRBJ2-5; tentatively, D is TRBD1 (5 bases). CDR3 length: 13 amino acids. The germline V gene encodes CDR1 MNHEY and CDR2 SMNVEV (reference sequence). The V gene lost 6 bases and the J gene lost 2 bases, with 10 bases spanning the gap. Here the CDR3 DNA reads TGTGCCAGCAGGACAGAAGAGCAAGAGACCCAGTACTTC. Its translation: CASRTEEQETQYF.

J is TRBJ2-1 and V is TRBV27, with D possibly being TRBD2 (6 bases). CDR1 and CDR2 from the germline V gene are MNHEY and SMNVEV (reference sequence). The CDR3 has 14 residues. Trimming cost V 8 bases and J 2 bases, with 13 bases left between them. The CDR3 loop reads CASRWGGTYNEQFF. The CDR3 DNA follows: TGTGCCAGCCGTTGGGGCGGGACCTACAATGAGCAGTTCTTC.

The V and J genes are TRBV5-8 and TRBJ2-1; D remains ambiguous. The germline gives CDR1 SGHTS, CDR2 YDEGEE. The CDR3 has 13 residues. The V gene lost 3 bases and the J gene lost 7 bases, with 11 bases spanning the gap. CDR3 sequence: CASSWARKNEQFF. In DNA, the CDR3 is TGTGCCAGCAGCTGGGCCCGGAAGAATGAGCAGTTCTTC.

The chain couples TRBV6-1 to TRBJ1-2, with D maybe TRBD1 (6 bases). Trimming left V 1 base short and J 4 bases short, with 13 bases between. The CDR3 is 15 residues long. Germline V gene sequence: CDR1 MNHNS, CDR2 SASEGT. The CDR3 protein is CASSEDLGQSYGYTF. The CDR3 coding sequence is TGTGCCAGCAGTGAAGATCTTGGACAGAGCTATGGCTACACCTTC.

This clone was picked up a small number of times. The chain employs TRBV5-4 and TRBJ1-5; the D is unclear. The CDR3 length is 14 residues. Germline assignment: CDR1 SGHNT and CDR2 YYREEE (reference sequence). The V end lost 0 bases, the J end lost 3 bases, and 7 bases lay between the germline ends. Here the CDR3 DNA reads TGTGCCAGCAGCTTGGGTGGACTCAATCAGCCCCAGCATTTT. It encodes CASSLGGLNQPQHF.

J is TRBJ2-1 and V is TRBV7-5; TRBD2, as called in the table, went unchecked against the DNA. TRBV7-5 is a known pseudogene. The CDR3 has 12 amino acids. CDR3 residues: CVRSFHFHEQFF. The DNA of the CDR3 is TGTGTCAGAAGCTTTCACTTCCATGAGCAGTTCTTC.

The V and J genes are TRBV7-6 and TRBJ1-2, with 10 bases identical to TRBD1. CDR1 and CDR2 from the germline V gene are SGHVS and FNYEAQ. J gave up 2 bases and V 5 bases, and 11 bases lay outside the gene matches. The CDR3 has 17 residues. In DNA, the CDR3 is TGTGCCAGCAGCCGAGGGACAGGGGCGGCAAGCAACTATGGCTACACCTTC. Protein product: CASSRGTGAASNYGYTF.

The rearrangement uses TRBV27 and TRBJ2-5; D remains unclear. This CDR3 contains 13 residues. In germline, CDR1 is MNHEY, CDR2 SMNVEV (reference sequence). V was cut by 2 bases and J by 8 bases, with 12 bases left in between. CDR3 protein: CASSLGPARTQYF. In DNA form, the CDR3 reads TGTGCCAGCAGTTTAGGGCCAGCAAGAACCCAGTACTTC.

This rearrangement joins TRBV2 to TRBJ1-1; D perhaps matches TRBD1 (6 bases). The ends were cut back, 3 bases at V and 7 bases at J, with 21 bases in the middle. This CDR3 spans 16 amino acids. The V gene's germline CDR1 is SNHLY and CDR2 FYNNEI. This chain's CDR3 is CASSDRDTGKLSEAFF. Here the CDR3 DNA reads TGTGCCAGCAGTGACCGGGACACGGGGAAGTTAAGTGAAGCTTTCTTT.

The chain couples TRBV29-1 to TRBJ2-5, with TRBD1 matching over 9 bases. The DNA matches TRBJ2-7 better at its end, which makes the J call doubtful. The germline CDR1 and CDR2 sequences are SQVTM and ANQGSEA. CDR3 length equals 13 residues. The CDR3 is CSVVRDRDYEQYF. CDR3 nucleotide sequence: TGCAGCGTTGTTCGGGACAGGGACTACGAGCAGTACTTC.

The chain employs TRBV7-9 and TRBJ1-1; perhaps TRBD1 as D (6 bases). The length of the CDR3 is 13 residues. The germline gives CDR1 SEHNR, CDR2 FQNEAQ (reference sequence). Deletions cut 5 bases from V and 3 bases from J, with 10 bases between. The CDR3 reads CASSQGPDTEAFF. In nucleotides, the CDR3 is TGTGCCAGCAGCCAGGGGCCGGACACTGAAGCTTTCTTT.

The chain is built from TRBV6-5 and TRBJ2-2, with TRBD1 matching 10 bases. Germline lookup yields CDR1 MNHEY and CDR2 SVGAGI. Trimming at V came to 3 bases and at J to 6 bases, leaving 4 bases not matched to a gene. The CDR3 extends over 15 amino acids. The CDR3 protein is CASSYSGTGAGELFF. Written as DNA, the CDR3 is TGTGCCAGCAGTTATTCCGGGACAGGGGCCGGGGAGCTGTTTTTT.

This chain connects TRBV29-1 to TRBJ1-1, with 7 bases aligning to TRBD1. Germline CDR1 SQVTM, CDR2 ANQGSEA. Germline trimming cut 4 bases from V and 5 bases from J; bases unmatched to any gene: 7. The CDR3 has 13 residues. This CDR3 reads CSVGTGRWTEAFF. In nucleotides, the CDR3 is TGCAGCGTTGGGACAGGACGGTGGACTGAAGCTTTCTTT.

The rearrangement uses TRBV6-1 and TRBJ2-1; 7 bases are a match to TRBD2. V lost 6 bases, J lost 0 bases, and 5 bases stayed unmatched. The CDR3 extends over 15 amino acids. Per germline, CDR1 MNHNS and CDR2 SASEGT. This CDR3 is CASRTTSSSYNEQFF. The CDR3 coding sequence is TGTGCCAGCAGGACGACTAGCAGCTCCTACAATGAGCAGTTCTTC.

The J gene is TRBJ2-6, the V gene TRBV19, with 9 nucleotides matching TRBD1. The trim removed 5 bases at V and 4 bases at J, leaving 12 bases unmatched. Germline V gene sequence: CDR1 LNHDA, CDR2 SQIVND (reference sequence). The CDR3 covers 18 residues. As DNA, the CDR3 is TGTGCCAGTAGTCCGCGGGACAGGGTACTAGAGGGGGCCAACGTCCTGACTTTC. Encoded protein: CASSPRDRVLEGANVLTF.

The V call is TRBV6-1, the J call TRBJ1-2, with 8 nucleotides matching TRBD1. CDR3 length: 15 amino acids. Trimming took 6 bases from V and 8 from J; bases not matched to a gene: 14. CDR1 is MNHNS, CDR2 SASEGT, per germline. CDR3: CASSLTSGQDFGYTF. The CDR3, as DNA: TGTGCCAGCAGCCTCACCTCGGGACAGGATTTCGGCTACACCTTC.

The chain is built from TRBV9 and TRBJ1-2, with TRBD1 as a possible D gene (6 bases). This CDR3 is 14 amino acids long. Germline CDR1 reads SGDLS; CDR2 reads YYNGEE. V was shortened by 1 base and J by 5 bases, with 12 bases between the two germline ends. The DNA for the CDR3 is TGTGCCAGCAGCGTACAAGGGACACGGTATGGCTACACCTTC. Its translation: CASSVQGTRYGYTF.

The CDR3 loop reads CASSEATSGRLSGEQFF. CDR3 sequence (DNA): TGTGCCAGCAGTGAAGCCACTAGCGGGAGGTTATCAGGTGAGCAGTTCTTC. The chain uses TRBV6-1 and TRBJ2-1, with TRBD2 identical over 12 bases. This CDR3 has 17 residues. Germline V gene lookup returns CDR1 MNHNS and CDR2 SASEGT. With V trimmed by 0 bases and J by 9 bases, 9 bases remained unmatched.

The gene calls are TRBV30 and TRBJ2-5; 7 nucleotides align to TRBD2. This CDR3 is built from 15 residues. V lost 0 bases, J lost 1 base, and 5 bases stayed unmatched. Germline V gives CDR1 GTSNPN, CDR2 SVGIG (reference sequence). DNA of the CDR3: TGTGCCTGGAGTGTTGGGCTAGCGGCCCAAGAGACCCAGTACTTC. This gives the protein CAWSVGLAAQETQYF.

This clone was found once. The chain uses TRBV5-6 and TRBJ1-1; D remains ambiguous. Deletions cut 2 bases from V and 1 base from J, with 6 bases between. The CDR3 is 13 residues long. Germline CDR1 and CDR2: SGHDT and YYEEEE. CDR3 nucleotides: TGTGCCAGCAGCTTCCGGGGGAACACTGAAGCTTTCTTT. It yields the protein CASSFRGNTEAFF.

The chain recombines TRBV6-1 with TRBJ1-5; 7 bases agree with TRBD1. Per the germline V gene, CDR1 is MNHNS and CDR2 is SASEGT. The CDR3 contains 14 residues. J gave up 6 bases and V 8 bases, and 10 bases lay outside the gene matches. CDR3 coding DNA: TGTGCCAGCGGAAGACAGGGTATGGGTCAGCCCCAGCATTTT. This gives the protein CASGRQGMGQPQHF.

The chain uses TRBV1 and TRBJ1-5; TRBD1, as called in the table, went unchecked against the DNA. TRBV1 is a documented pseudogene. This CDR3 is 18 amino acids long. The CDR3 nucleotides read TGCACCAGCAGCCAAGGTATACTGGACAGGGGACACGGTCAGCCCCAGCATTTT. It is translated as CTSSQGILDRGHGQPQHF.

J is TRBJ2-1 and V is TRBV10-1; D may be TRBD2 (7 bases). The CDR3 consists of 14 residues. The germline CDR1 and CDR2 sequences are WNHNN and SYGVQD (reference sequence). V lost 9 bases and J lost 5, with 17 bases in between. DNA for the CDR3: TGCGCCAGTCTCAGGGGACTACCTAACAATGAGCAGTTCTTC. Its translation: CASLRGLPNNEQFF.

J is TRBJ1-2 and V is TRBV19; 9 nucleotides agree with TRBD1. The germline CDR1 and CDR2 sequences are LNHDA and SQIVND (reference sequence). The CDR3 contains 14 residues. The ends lost 4 bases at V and 6 bases at J; junction bases unmatched: 6. The CDR3 sequence: CASSTLRDRDGYTF. In nucleotides, the CDR3 is TGTGCCAGTAGTACTCTCCGGGACAGGGATGGCTACACCTTC.

This chain joins TRBV27 and TRBJ2-6, with a tentative D call TRBD1 (6 bases). The V end lost 6 bases, the J end lost 2 bases, and 11 bases lay between the germline ends. There are 15 residues in the CDR3. The germline gives CDR1 MNHEY, CDR2 SMNVEV (reference sequence). The CDR3 nucleotides are TGTGCCAGCAGCTTACAGGGCCCTGGGGCCAACGTCCTGACTTTC. Amino acids: CASSLQGPGANVLTF. Combining the CDR3 with reference TRBV27 and TRBJ2-6 gives the whole variable domain EAQVTQNPRYLITVTGKKLTVTCSQNMNHEYMSWYRQDPGLGLRQIYYSMNVEVTDKGDVPEGYKVSRKEKRNFPLILESPSPNQTSLYFCASSLQGPGANVLTFGAGSRLTVL.

This clone was counted between two and nine times. Other DNA sequences in the sample encode the same CDR3. The rearrangement uses TRBV6-1 and TRBJ1-1, with TRBD1 identical over 7 bases. The junction had 6 bases not matched to a gene; V was cut back by 4 bases and J by 4 bases. Germline V lookup: CDR1 MNHNS, CDR2 SASEGT. The CDR3 has 14 residues. CDR3 region: CASSVYRGGTEAFF. The CDR3 coding sequence is TGTGCCAGCAGTGTGTACAGGGGCGGCACTGAAGCTTTCTTT.

The chain has TRBV27 and TRBJ2-3, with TRBD1 matching 8 bases. Germline CDR1 is MNHEY and CDR2 is SMNVEV (reference sequence). Trimming removed 6 bases from V and 2 bases from J; junction bases left unmatched: 19. The CDR3 runs 19 residues. The CDR3 DNA reads TGTGCCAGCAGCCAGCGGGTGGGGTCCGGGACAGGCAACACAGATACGCAGTATTTT. It specifies CASSQRVGSGTGNTDTQYF.

This clone showed up just once. The chain links TRBV14 to TRBJ2-7; 7 nucleotides agree with TRBD2. This CDR3 has 16 amino acids. From germline, CDR1 is SGHDN and CDR2 FVKESK. The J segment lost 3 bases and the V segment lost 1 base, leaving 9 bases of the junction unmatched. The CDR3 is CASSQAPAGANYEQYF. The DNA of the CDR3 is TGTGCCAGCAGCCAAGCTCCTGCGGGAGCAAACTACGAGCAGTACTTC. The variable domain in full, with the rest retrieved from reference TRBV14 and TRBJ2-7, is EAGVTQFPSHSVIEKGQTVTLRCDPISGHDNLYWYRRVMGKEIKFLLHFVKESKQDESGMPNNRFLAERTGGTYSTLKVQPAELEDSGVYFCASSQAPAGANYEQYFGPGTRLTVT.